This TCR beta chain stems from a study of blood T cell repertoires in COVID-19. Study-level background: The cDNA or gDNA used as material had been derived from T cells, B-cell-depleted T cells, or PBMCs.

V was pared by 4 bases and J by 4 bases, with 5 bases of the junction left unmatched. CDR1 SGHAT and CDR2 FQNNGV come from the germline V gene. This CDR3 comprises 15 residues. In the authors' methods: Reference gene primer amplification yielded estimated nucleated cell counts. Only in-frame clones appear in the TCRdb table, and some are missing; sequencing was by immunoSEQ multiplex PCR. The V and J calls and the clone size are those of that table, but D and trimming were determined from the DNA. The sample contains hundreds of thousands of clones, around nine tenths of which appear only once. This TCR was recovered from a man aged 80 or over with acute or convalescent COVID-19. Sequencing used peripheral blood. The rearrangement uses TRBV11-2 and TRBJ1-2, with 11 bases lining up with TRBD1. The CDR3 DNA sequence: TGTGCCAGCAGCTCCAGGACAGGGGGCTCCTATGGCTACACCTTC. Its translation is CASSSRTGGSYGYTF.